The present T cell receptor (beta chain) was sequenced within a study of beta chain features in type 1 diabetes. TCRB transcripts that were expressed got sequenced, as all of the isolated RNA had been reverse transcribed. Here immunoSEQ multiplex PCR was the method, and the copy in TCRdb shows in-frame clones only, minus some. Of about 5,700 clones listed, about 69% are singletons. This CDR3 is built from 15 residues. Germline V gives CDR1 SNHLY, CDR2 FYNNEI. Between the trimmed V and J ends, which lost 7 bases and 2 bases, there was a span of 15 bases. The sequence derives from a young man in good health. The specimen was Tregs from blood. The J gene is TRBJ1-5, the V gene TRBV2; D is perhaps TRBD1 (6 bases). Here the CDR3 DNA reads TGTGCCAGCAAACTACAGGGATGGGGCAATCAGCCCCAGCATTTT. Encoded protein: CASKLQGWGNQPQHF.